The sample holds many counts of the clone carrying this T cell receptor (beta chain). The sample originates from a study of human T cells and chemical hapten exposure. Study background: The sensitizer, 2% DPC, was used on around 2 cm by around 2 cm of upper inner arm skin. Patches with 0.01% DPC went on the upper back, and the tests were read at 6 days.

The V and J ends lost 6 bases and 4 bases respectively, with 15 bases between them. The CDR3 runs to 13 residues. Per the germline V gene, CDR1 is SQVTM and CDR2 is ANQGSEA. Time point meaning: patch test 2, 6 weeks after DPC sensitization. Treatment described: therapeutic diphenylcyclopropenone sensitization with weekly scalp DPC. Blood draws came first, before each patch test. TCRdb redid the calling of the RACE reads with MiXCR, one entry per CDR3 protein. Of fewer than 85,000 distinct CDR3 sequences listed, 9.5% to 13% are singletons. Specimen: whole blood, collected in connection with sensitization to the hapten diphenylcyclopropenone (DPC). This clonotype was sampled from a woman in her thirties with alopecia areata. Some clones in this sample may be carry-over from other donors' samples. The V gene is TRBV29-1, the J gene TRBJ1-1, with D perhaps TRBD1 (6 bases). CDR3 bases: TGCAGCGTCACAGGGCAGGACGGCACTGAAGCTTTCTTT. As protein: CSVTGQDGTEAFF. Combining the CDR3 with reference TRBV29-1 and TRBJ1-1 gives the whole variable domain SAVISQKPSRDICQRGTSLTIQCQVDSQVTMMFWYRQQPGQSLTLIATANQGSEATYESGFVIDKFPISRPNLTFSTLTVSNMSPEDSSIYLCSVTGQDGTEAFFGQGTRLTVV.